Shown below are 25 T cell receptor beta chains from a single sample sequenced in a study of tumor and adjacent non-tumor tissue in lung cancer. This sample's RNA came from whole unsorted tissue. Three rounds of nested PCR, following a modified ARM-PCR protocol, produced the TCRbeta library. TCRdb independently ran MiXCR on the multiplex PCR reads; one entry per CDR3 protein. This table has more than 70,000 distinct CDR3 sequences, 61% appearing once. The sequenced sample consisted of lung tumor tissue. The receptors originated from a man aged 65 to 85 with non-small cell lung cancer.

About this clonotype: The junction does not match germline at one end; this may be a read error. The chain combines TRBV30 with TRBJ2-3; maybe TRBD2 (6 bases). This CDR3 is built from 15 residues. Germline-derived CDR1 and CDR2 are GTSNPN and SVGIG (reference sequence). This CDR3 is CAWRLGGTGTGTQYF. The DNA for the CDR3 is TGTGCCTGGAGACTAGGAGGGACGGGCACAGGTACGCAATATTTT.

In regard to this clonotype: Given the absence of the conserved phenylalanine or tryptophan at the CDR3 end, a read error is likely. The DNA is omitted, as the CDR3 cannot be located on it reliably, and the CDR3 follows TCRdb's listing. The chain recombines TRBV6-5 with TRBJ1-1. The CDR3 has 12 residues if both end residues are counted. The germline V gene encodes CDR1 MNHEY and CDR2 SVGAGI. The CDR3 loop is CASSHMNTEDFL.

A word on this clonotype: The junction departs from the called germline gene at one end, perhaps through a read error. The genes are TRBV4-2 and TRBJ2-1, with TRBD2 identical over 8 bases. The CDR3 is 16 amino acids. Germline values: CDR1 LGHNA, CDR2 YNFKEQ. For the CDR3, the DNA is TGTGCCATCAGCCAAGAGCAAAGCGGGGGACTCAATGAGCAGTTCTTC. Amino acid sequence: CAISQEQSGGLNEQFF.

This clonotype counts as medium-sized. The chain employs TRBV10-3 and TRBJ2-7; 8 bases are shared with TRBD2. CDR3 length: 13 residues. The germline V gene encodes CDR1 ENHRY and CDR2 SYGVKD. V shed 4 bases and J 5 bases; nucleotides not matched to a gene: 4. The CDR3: CAISAAGENEQYF. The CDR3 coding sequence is TGTGCCATCAGTGCAGCGGGGGAAAACGAGCAGTACTTC.

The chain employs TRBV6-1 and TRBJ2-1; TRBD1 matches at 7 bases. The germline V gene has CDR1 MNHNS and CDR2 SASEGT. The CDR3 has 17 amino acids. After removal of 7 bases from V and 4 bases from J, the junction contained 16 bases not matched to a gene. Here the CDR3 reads CASTWVSEGAAYNEQFF. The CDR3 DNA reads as TGTGCCAGCACCTGGGTTAGCGAGGGGGCCGCGTACAATGAGCAGTTCTTC.

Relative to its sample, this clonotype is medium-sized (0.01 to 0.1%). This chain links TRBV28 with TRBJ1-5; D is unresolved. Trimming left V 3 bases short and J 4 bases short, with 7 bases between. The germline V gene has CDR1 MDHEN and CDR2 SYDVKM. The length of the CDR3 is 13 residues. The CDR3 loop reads CASSFDGNQPQHF. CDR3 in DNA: TGTGCCAGCAGTTTCGATGGGAATCAGCCCCAGCATTTT.

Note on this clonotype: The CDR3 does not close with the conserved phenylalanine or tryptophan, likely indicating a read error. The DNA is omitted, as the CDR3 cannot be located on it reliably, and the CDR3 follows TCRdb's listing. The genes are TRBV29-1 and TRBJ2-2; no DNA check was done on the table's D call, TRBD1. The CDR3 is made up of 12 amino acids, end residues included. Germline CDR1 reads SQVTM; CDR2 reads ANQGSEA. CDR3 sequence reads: CSIGGDRLKLFS.

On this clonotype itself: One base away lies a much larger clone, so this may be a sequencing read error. The CDR3 coding sequence is TGTGTCAGCAGCCACATGGGGGGCCCTGAAGCTTTCTTT. Translated, it gives CVSSHMGGPEAFF. The rearrangement links TRBV5-6 to TRBJ1-1; maybe TRBD1 (6 bases). CDR1 and CDR2 (germline): SGHDT, YYEEEE. This CDR3 comprises 13 residues. The full variable domain, rest sourced from reference TRBV5-6 and TRBJ1-1, is DAGVTQSPTHLIKTRGQQVTLRCSPKSGHDTVSWYQQALGQGPQFIFQYYEEEERQRGNFPDRFSGHQFPNYSSELNVNALLLGDSALYLCVSSHMGGPEAFFGQGTRLTVV.

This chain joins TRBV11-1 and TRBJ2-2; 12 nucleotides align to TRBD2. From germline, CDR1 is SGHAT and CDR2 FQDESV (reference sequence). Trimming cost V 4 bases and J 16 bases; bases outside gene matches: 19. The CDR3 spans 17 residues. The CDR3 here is CASSSRLAGVGTGGPFF. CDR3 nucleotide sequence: TGTGCCAGCAGCTCAAGACTAGCGGGAGTAGGAACCGGGGGGCCGTTTTTT.

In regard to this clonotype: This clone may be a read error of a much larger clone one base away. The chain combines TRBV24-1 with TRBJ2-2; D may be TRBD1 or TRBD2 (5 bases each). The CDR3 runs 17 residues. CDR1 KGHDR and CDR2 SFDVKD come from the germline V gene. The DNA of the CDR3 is TGTGCCACAGGGACCCACAAGGGGCGCCCGAACACCGAGGAGCTGTTTTTT. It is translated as CATGTHKGRPNTEELFF.

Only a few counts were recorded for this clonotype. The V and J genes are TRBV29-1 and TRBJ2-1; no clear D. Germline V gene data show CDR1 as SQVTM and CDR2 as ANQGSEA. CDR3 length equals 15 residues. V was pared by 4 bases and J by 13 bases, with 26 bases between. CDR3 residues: CSVAASPSSYNGQFF. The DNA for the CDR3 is TGCAGCGTTGCGGCCAGCCCGAGCTCCTACAATGGTCAGTTCTTC.

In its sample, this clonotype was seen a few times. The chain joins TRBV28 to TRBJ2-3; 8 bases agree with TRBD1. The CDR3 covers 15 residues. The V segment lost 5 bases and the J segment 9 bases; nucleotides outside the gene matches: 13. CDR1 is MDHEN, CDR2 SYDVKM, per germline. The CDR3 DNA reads TGTGCCAGCAGTCAACCGGGACAGGCTGTGGGGACGCAGTATTTT. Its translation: CASSQPGQAVGTQYF.

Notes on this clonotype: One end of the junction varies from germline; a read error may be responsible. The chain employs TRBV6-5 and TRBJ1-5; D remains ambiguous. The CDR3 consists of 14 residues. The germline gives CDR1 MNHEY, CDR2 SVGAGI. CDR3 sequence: CASKEWPNDQLQHF. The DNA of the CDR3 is TGTGCCAGCAAAGAATGGCCTAACGATCAGCTCCAGCATTTT.

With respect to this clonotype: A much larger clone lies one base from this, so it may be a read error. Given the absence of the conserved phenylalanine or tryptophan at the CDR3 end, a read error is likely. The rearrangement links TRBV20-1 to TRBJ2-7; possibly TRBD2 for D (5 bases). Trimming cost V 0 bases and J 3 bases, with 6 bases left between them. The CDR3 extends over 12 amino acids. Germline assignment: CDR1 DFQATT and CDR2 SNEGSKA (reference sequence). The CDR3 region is CSARDRDYEQYL. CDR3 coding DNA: TGCAGTGCTAGAGATCGGGACTACGAGCAGTACCTC.

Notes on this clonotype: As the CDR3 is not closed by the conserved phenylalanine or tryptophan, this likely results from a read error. CDR3 amino acids: CSVDGRRTQYS. DNA for the CDR3: TGCAGCGTTGATGGGAGGCGGACCCAGTACTCC. The rearrangement uses TRBV29-1 and TRBJ2-5, with D tentatively TRBD2 (6 bases). In germline, CDR1 is SQVTM, CDR2 ANQGSEA. V was clipped by 3 bases and J by 7 bases, with 9 bases between them. There are 11 residues in the CDR3.

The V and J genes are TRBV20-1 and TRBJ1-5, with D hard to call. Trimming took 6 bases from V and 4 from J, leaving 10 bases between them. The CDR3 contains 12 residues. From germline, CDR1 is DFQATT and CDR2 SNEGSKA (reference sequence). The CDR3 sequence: CSAQQTNQPQHF. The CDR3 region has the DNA TGCAGTGCGCAGCAGACAAATCAGCCCCAGCATTTT.

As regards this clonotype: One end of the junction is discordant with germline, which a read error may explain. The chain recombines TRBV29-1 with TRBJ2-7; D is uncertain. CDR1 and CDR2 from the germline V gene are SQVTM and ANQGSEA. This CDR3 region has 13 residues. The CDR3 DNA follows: TGCAGCGTTGTAGGGAACCCGCTCGGCGAGAAGTACTTC. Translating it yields CSVVGNPLGEKYF.

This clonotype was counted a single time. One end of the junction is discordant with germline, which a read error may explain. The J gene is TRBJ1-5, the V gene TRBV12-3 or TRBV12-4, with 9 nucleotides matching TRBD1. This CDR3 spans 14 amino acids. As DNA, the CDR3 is TGTGACAGCAGCCTGACAGGGGGGAGTCAGCCCCAGCATTTT. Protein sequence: CDSSLTGGSQPQHF.

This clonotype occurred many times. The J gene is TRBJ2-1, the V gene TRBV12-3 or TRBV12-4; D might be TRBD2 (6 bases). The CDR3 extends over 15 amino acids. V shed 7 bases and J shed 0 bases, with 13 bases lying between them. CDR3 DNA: TGTGCCAGCACCCCTGGGGGGATCTCCTACAATGAGCAGTTCTTC. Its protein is CASTPGGISYNEQFF.

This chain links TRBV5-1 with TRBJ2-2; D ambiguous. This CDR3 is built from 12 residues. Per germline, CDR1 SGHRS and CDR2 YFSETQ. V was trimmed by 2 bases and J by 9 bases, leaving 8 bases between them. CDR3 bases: TGCGCCAGCAGCTTAAGGATCTGGGAGCTGTTTTTT. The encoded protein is CASSLRIWELFF.

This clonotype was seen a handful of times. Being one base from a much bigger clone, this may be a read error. Here the CDR3 reads CSTRATGRDQPQHF. As DNA, the CDR3 is TGCAGTACTAGAGCTACAGGGCGGGATCAGCCCCAGCATTTT. V and J are TRBV20-1 and TRBJ1-5; tentatively, D is TRBD1 (6 bases). Germline-derived CDR1 and CDR2 are DFQATT and SNEGSKA (reference sequence). This CDR3 is built from 14 residues.

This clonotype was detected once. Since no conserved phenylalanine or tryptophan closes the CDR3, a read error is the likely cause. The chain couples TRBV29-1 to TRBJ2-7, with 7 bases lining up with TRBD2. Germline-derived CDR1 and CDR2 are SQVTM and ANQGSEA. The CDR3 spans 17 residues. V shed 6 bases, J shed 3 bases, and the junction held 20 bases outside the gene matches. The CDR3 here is CSVETRLVAGDCYEQYL. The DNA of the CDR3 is TGCAGCGTCGAGACCCGCCTGGTGGCGGGAGATTGCTACGAGCAGTACTTA.

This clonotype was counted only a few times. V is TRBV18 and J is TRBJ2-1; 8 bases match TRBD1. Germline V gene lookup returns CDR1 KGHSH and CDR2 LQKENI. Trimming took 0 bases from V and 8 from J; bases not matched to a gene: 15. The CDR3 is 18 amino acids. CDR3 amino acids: CASSPPWQGFQGAHEQFF. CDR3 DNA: TGTGCCAGCTCACCACCGTGGCAGGGTTTCCAGGGGGCACATGAGCAGTTCTTC.

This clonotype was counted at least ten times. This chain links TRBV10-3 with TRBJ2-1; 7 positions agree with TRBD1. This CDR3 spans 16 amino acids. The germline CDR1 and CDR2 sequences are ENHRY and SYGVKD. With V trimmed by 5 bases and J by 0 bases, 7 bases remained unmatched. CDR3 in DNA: TGTGCCATCAGTACGGGACAGTCGGGCTCCTACAATGAGCAGTTCTTC. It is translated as CAISTGQSGSYNEQFF.

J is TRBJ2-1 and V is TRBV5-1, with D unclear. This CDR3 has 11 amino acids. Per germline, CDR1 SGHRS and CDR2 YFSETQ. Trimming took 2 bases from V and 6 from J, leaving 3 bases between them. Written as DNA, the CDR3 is TGCGCCAGCAGCTTACTCAATGAGCAGTTCTTC. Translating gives CASSLLNEQFF.